The entry below gives a single T cell receptor (beta chain) sequence along with its context. Other nucleotide sequences from this sample produce the same CDR3. Germline-derived CDR1 and CDR2 are KGHSH and LQKENI. The CDR3 spans 14 residues. J was trimmed by 2 bases and V by 4 bases; bases with no gene match: 2. The data belong to a study of blood T cell repertoires in COVID-19. Profiling relied on immunoSEQ multiplex PCR, and the TCRdb table lists in-frame clones only, not all of them. Here the sample spans under 60,000 clones, around 83% being singletons. This chain links TRBV18 with TRBJ2-7; 10 bases match TRBD1. Sequenced input: peripheral blood. The receptor was isolated from a human donor in a cohort sampled during active COVID-19. CDR3 sequence reads: CASSQGTGAYEQYF. The DNA for the CDR3 is TGTGCCAGCTCACAGGGGACAGGGGCCTACGAGCAGTACTTC.